This entry concerns a single T cell receptor (beta chain). Its cognate antigen is unknown. Germline V gene data show CDR1 as MRHNA and CDR2 as SNTAGT. The ends lost 0 bases at V and 10 bases at J; junction bases unmatched: 9. The CDR3 sequence is 15 residues long. Sequenced by immunoSEQ multiplex PCR; TCRdb stores in-frame clones only, minus some. Of roughly 500,000 clones listed, around 79% are singletons. The sample belongs to a study of shared clonotypes between healthy human individuals. On the study more broadly: With ages of 18 to 49, the donors were two women and a few men. Study-wide results and limits: Read depth was anticipated to influence clonotype sharing among donors. Tissue TCR repertoires likely differ from these blood-only repertoires.

Input material: PBMCs. The receptor's source is a woman in her forties in good health. Some clones in this sample may be carry-over from other donors' samples. The chain employs TRBV6-4 and TRBJ2-1, with 7 bases aligning to TRBD2. The CDR3: CASSDSWGGGEEQFF. CDR3 sequence (DNA): TGTGCCAGCAGTGACTCGTGGGGCGGGGGTGAAGAGCAGTTCTTC.